One sample yielded the 27 T cell receptor beta chains listed below, sequenced in a study of CD8+CD57+ T cells in acquired aplastic anemia. TCR beta VDJ and CDR3 profiling used genomic DNA as template. TCRdb used MiXCR to reprocess the reads, holding one entry per CDR3 protein. The repertoire consists of 300,000 or so distinct CDR3 sequences, with roughly half occurring once and the leading ten covering less than 9.5%. The sequenced sample was sorted CD4+, CD8+, or CD8+CD57+ T cells (not recorded which) from PBMCs. The source is a human donor with severe aplastic anemia or a healthy control (not recorded which).

Points on this clonotype: The CDR3 carries no conserved terminal phenylalanine or tryptophan, so it likely arises from a read error. V gene TRBV5-1 combines with J gene TRBJ1-6; 8 bases fit TRBD1. V shed 0 bases, J shed 9 bases, and the junction held 5 bases outside the gene matches. The germline CDR1 and CDR2 sequences are SGHRS and YFSETQ. The CDR3 contains 15 residues. Here the CDR3 DNA reads TGCGCCAGCAGCTTGGGAGGACAGGGTCGTTCACCCCTCCACCTT. Translating gives CASSLGGQGRSPLHL.

The chain has TRBV11-2 and TRBJ2-2, with a possible D match to TRBD1 (5 bases). CDR1 is SGHAT, CDR2 FQNNGV, per germline. Deletions cut 6 bases from V and 3 bases from J, with 8 bases between. The CDR3 has 13 residues. The CDR3 loop reads CASSRRDTGELFF. The CDR3 coding sequence is TGTGCCAGCAGTCGCAGGGACACCGGGGAGCTGTTTTTT.

This clonotype was recorded many times. The J gene is TRBJ1-5, the V gene TRBV24-1, with 8 bases identical to TRBD1. Germline loops: CDR1 KGHDR, CDR2 SFDVKD. J lost 3 bases, V lost 3 bases, and 6 bases had no gene match. The CDR3 runs to 16 residues. The CDR3 DNA follows: TGTGCCACCAGTGATCCGACAGGGGATCACAATCAGCCCCAGCATTTT. Encoded protein: CATSDPTGDHNQPQHF.

This clonotype was observed many times. The V and J genes are TRBV11-3 and TRBJ2-2; TRBD1 matches 8 bases. The CDR3 sequence is 15 residues long. V lost 5 bases and J lost 6; bases outside the gene matches: 8. Per germline, CDR1 SGHNT and CDR2 YENEEA. CDR3 in amino acids: CASSRRTGSSGELFF. CDR3 DNA sequence: TGTGCCAGCAGCCGAAGGACAGGGTCTTCCGGGGAGCTGTTTTTT.

This clonotype has a count of ten or more. This chain links TRBV24-1 with TRBJ2-1; D may be TRBD2 (7 bases). V dropped 6 bases and J dropped 9 bases, with 14 bases sitting between them. The germline CDR1 and CDR2 sequences are KGHDR and SFDVKD. The CDR3 covers 13 residues. The CDR3 DNA reads as TGTGCCACCAGTTTTCAGGGAGGGGGTGAGCAGTTCTTC. This gives the protein CATSFQGGGEQFF.

This clonotype appeared many times. The chain links TRBV19 to TRBJ1-2, with 10 bases fitting TRBD1. The CDR3 runs to 14 residues. Losses at the gene ends were 7 bases for V and 1 base for J; bases not matched to a gene: 3. The V gene's germline CDR1 is LNHDA and CDR2 SQIVND (reference sequence). This CDR3 reads CASTTGGSNYGYTF. The CDR3 DNA sequence: TGTGCCAGTACGACAGGGGGCAGTAACTATGGCTACACCTTC.

This clonotype has just a few counts. The chain uses TRBV7-9 and TRBJ2-7, with TRBD2 as a possible D gene (7 bases). Trimming took 8 bases from V and 2 from J, leaving 16 bases between them. This CDR3 comprises 14 residues. Germline lookup yields CDR1 SEHNR and CDR2 FQNEAQ (reference sequence). The CDR3 loop is CASGGDQGTYEQYF. The DNA of the CDR3 is TGTGCCAGCGGGGGGGATCAGGGGACCTACGAGCAGTACTTC.

This clonotype was seen only a few times. V is TRBV3-1 and J is TRBJ1-2, with D perhaps matching TRBD1 (5 bases). The germline V gene has CDR1 LGHDT and CDR2 YNNKEL (reference sequence). The CDR3 is 14 residues long. Trimming left V 1 base short and J 8 bases short, with 14 bases between. The CDR3 nucleotides are TGTGCCAGCAGCCAAGTCGGGGATAAGGGGGGCTACACCTTC. Translating gives CASSQVGDKGGYTF.

J is TRBJ1-5 and V is TRBV10-1, with a weak D call TRBD1 (6 bases). The length of the CDR3 is 15 residues. Germline V lookup: CDR1 WNHNN, CDR2 SYGVQD (reference sequence). Deletions cut 6 bases from V and 6 bases from J, with 18 bases between. CDR3 in amino acids: CASRAAGTIIQPQHF. The CDR3 DNA sequence: TGCGCCAGCAGGGCGGCCGGGACAATTATTCAGCCCCAGCATTTT.

This clonotype was detected ten times or more. The chain couples TRBV5-1 to TRBJ2-5; TRBD1 is a possible D gene (6 bases). Germline V gene lookup returns CDR1 SGHRS and CDR2 YFSETQ. The CDR3 contains 14 residues. Trimming shortened V by 3 bases and J by 1 base, and 10 bases separated the two germline ends. CDR3 in amino acids: CASSSGQGQETQYF. In nucleotides, the CDR3 is TGCGCCAGCAGCTCGGGACAAGGCCAAGAGACCCAGTACTTC.

The V and J genes are TRBV20-1 and TRBJ1-2; the D is unclear. The CDR3 consists of 11 residues. The ends were cut back, 5 bases at V and 5 bases at J, with 9 bases in the middle. Germline CDR1 DFQATT, CDR2 SNEGSKA (reference sequence). The CDR3 region has the DNA TGCAGTGCTCCGGGCCTTTATGGCTACACCTTC. Its protein is CSAPGLYGYTF.

The chain recombines TRBV24-1 with TRBJ2-7; D could derive from TRBD1 or TRBD2 (5 bases each). Germline V CDR1 and CDR2: KGHDR, SFDVKD. The CDR3 is 14 residues long. Trimming pared 3 bases from V and 2 bases from J, leaving 10 bases between. The CDR3 nucleotides are TGTGCCACCAGTGATGTCAGGGAGCCCTACGAGCAGTACTTC. This gives the protein CATSDVREPYEQYF.

Turning to this clonotype: One junction end does not reproduce the germline sequence, and a read error may be involved. The rearrangement links TRBV7-2 to TRBJ2-7, with a possible D match to TRBD1 (5 bases). Germline V CDR1 and CDR2: SGHTA, FQGNSA. This CDR3 comprises 15 residues. CDR3 loop: CAGSSRKQVTYEPYF. The CDR3 nucleotides read TGTGCCGGCAGCTCTAGAAAACAGGTTACCTACGAGCCGTACTTC.

This clonotype came up a few times. V and J are TRBV7-2 and TRBJ2-5; no clear D gene. V shed 0 bases and J shed 7 bases, with 12 bases lying between them. Germline assignment: CDR1 SGHTA and CDR2 FQGNSA. The CDR3 is 14 residues long. CDR3 in DNA: TGTGCCAGCAGCTTAGCAGCCGGGCAGGTGACCCAGTACTTC. Its translation is CASSLAAGQVTQYF. The variable domain in full, with the rest retrieved from reference TRBV7-2 and TRBJ2-5, is GAGVSQSPSNKVTEKGKDVELRCDPISGHTALYWYRQSLGQGLEFLIYFQGNSAPDKSGLPSDRFSAERTGGSVSTLTIQRTQQEDSAVYLCASSLAAGQVTQYFGPGTRLLVL.

This clonotype came up many times. A much larger clone differs by one base, so this may be a read error. The chain links TRBV20-1 to TRBJ2-7; TRBD2 aligns across 11 bases. The germline gives CDR1 DFQATT, CDR2 SNEGSKA (reference sequence). V gave up 3 bases and J gave up 2 bases; unmatched junction bases: 3. The CDR3 consists of 14 residues. The CDR3 DNA is TGCAGTGCTAGCCGGACTAGCGGGCCCTACGAGCAGTACTTC. It yields the protein CSASRTSGPYEQYF.

The chain uses TRBV6-4 and TRBJ1-6; weak D call: TRBD1 (5 bases). The CDR3 loop spans 15 amino acids. Looked up from germline, CDR1 is MRHNA and CDR2 is SNTAGT. Trimming shortened V by 5 bases and J by 7 bases, and 15 bases separated the two germline ends. The CDR3 DNA is TGTGCCAGCAGTCACCCGGGGGGACTAAATTCACCCCTCCACTTT. It yields the protein CASSHPGGLNSPLHF.

The chain links TRBV20-1 to TRBJ2-5; 11 bases match TRBD1. The germline V gene encodes CDR1 DFQATT and CDR2 SNEGSKA (reference sequence). V was clipped by 6 bases and J by 5 bases; unmatched bases: 5. This CDR3 is built from 13 residues. For the CDR3, the DNA is TGCAGTGCCCTGGGACAGGGGGAGGAGACCCAGTACTTC. It is translated as CSALGQGEETQYF.

This chain links TRBV2 with TRBJ1-6; D gene unclear. V lost 7 bases and J 10 bases, leaving 14 bases between the germline ends. The CDR3 contains 13 residues. The germline gives CDR1 SNHLY, CDR2 FYNNEI. CDR3 amino acids: CASKPQAESPLHF. CDR3 sequence (DNA): TGTGCCAGCAAACCCCAGGCCGAATCACCCCTCCACTTT.

Notes on this clonotype: The conserved phenylalanine or tryptophan normally closing the CDR3 is absent here, so this likely arose from a read error. This chain joins TRBV7-6 and TRBJ1-6; no clear D. V lost 5 bases, J lost 1 base, and 18 bases lay in between. Germline loops: CDR1 SGHVS, CDR2 FNYEAQ. The CDR3 length is 18 residues. The CDR3 region is CASSSRYREWSYNSPLHL. The CDR3 nucleotides are TGTGCCAGCAGCAGTCGTTACCGGGAGTGGTCCTATAATTCACCCCTCCACCTT.

The V call is TRBV7-9, the J call TRBJ2-3; maybe TRBD2 (6 bases). V lost 0 bases and J 2 bases, leaving 9 bases between the germline ends. The CDR3 runs 15 residues. Germline V CDR1 and CDR2: SEHNR, FQNEAQ (reference sequence). Here the CDR3 DNA reads TGTGCCAGCAGCTTAGCTGGAGGGGACACAGATACGCAGTATTTT. It is translated as CASSLAGGDTDTQYF.

This clonotype has ten or more counts. The CDR3 DNA is TGTGCCAGCAGCCTGGGACAGGGTAAAGAGACCCAGTACTTC. Amino acid sequence: CASSLGQGKETQYF. J is TRBJ2-5 and V is TRBV7-9, with 9 bases aligning to TRBD1. The CDR3 has 14 amino acids. Germline CDR1 is SEHNR and CDR2 is FQNEAQ (reference sequence). V shed 5 bases and J 3 bases; nucleotides not matched to a gene: 4.

This rearrangement joins TRBV14 to TRBJ2-7; D may match TRBD1 or TRBD2 (5 bases each). The CDR3 is 14 residues long. Germline V gene lookup returns CDR1 SGHDN and CDR2 FVKESK. Deletions cut 4 bases from V and 7 bases from J, with 17 bases between. The CDR3 is CASSLPGRQLEQYF. DNA of the CDR3: TGTGCCAGCAGCCTCCCGGGACGGCAGCTTGAGCAGTACTTC.

In nucleotides, the CDR3 is TGCAGTTCGACTAGCGGGGGTTACGAGCAGTACTTC. This sequence encodes CSSTSGGYEQYF. The chain has TRBV20-1 and TRBJ2-7, with TRBD2 matching 12 bases. V was pared by 8 bases and J by 4 bases, with 3 bases of the junction left unmatched. Germline V CDR1 and CDR2: DFQATT, SNEGSKA (reference sequence). The CDR3 spans 12 residues.

Many counts were recorded for this clonotype. The rearrangement joins TRBV15 to TRBJ1-3; 7 nucleotides line up with TRBD1. The CDR3 sequence is 17 residues long. J gave up 0 bases and V 1 base, and 6 bases lay outside the gene matches. Germline values: CDR1 LNHNV, CDR2 YYDKDF (reference sequence). The CDR3 DNA reads TGTGCCACCAGCAGAGTTACAGGGGCCCGCTCTGGAAACACCATATATTTT. Its protein product is CATSRVTGARSGNTIYF. The variable domain in full, with the rest retrieved from reference TRBV15 and TRBJ1-3, is DAMVIQNPRYQVTQFGKPVTLSCSQTLNHNVMYWYQQKSSQAPKLLFHYYDKDFNNEADTPDNFQSRRPNTSFCFLDIRSPGLGDTAMYLCATSRVTGARSGNTIYFGEGSWLTVV.

With regard to this clonotype: One end of the junction is discordant with germline, which a read error may explain. The rearrangement joins TRBV6-1 to TRBJ1-1; 8 bases are shared with TRBD1. This CDR3 region has 16 residues. CDR1 and CDR2 (germline): MNHNS, SASEGT. The CDR3 reads CASSAGTGGTSTEALF. The CDR3 DNA reads TGTGCCAGCAGTGCCGGGACAGGAGGAACGAGCACTGAAGCTCTCTTT.

This clonotype was observed a handful of times. J is TRBJ1-1 and V is TRBV28; no firm D call. There are 12 residues in the CDR3. The germline gives CDR1 MDHEN, CDR2 SYDVKM. The germline V and J ends were trimmed by 5 bases and 0 bases, with 4 bases remaining between them. The CDR3 DNA sequence: TGTGCCAGCAGTCTCCTGAACACTGAAGCTTTCTTT. This gives the protein CASSLLNTEAFF. The full variable domain, completed using reference TRBV28 and TRBJ1-1, is DVKVTQSSRYLVKRTGEKVFLECVQDMDHENMFWYRQDPGLGLRLIYFSYDVKMKEKGDIPEGYSVSREKKERFSLILESASTNQTSMYLCASSLLNTEAFFGQGTRLTVV.

This clonotype came up a few times. The chain employs TRBV5-4 and TRBJ2-7; the match to TRBD2 covers 7 bases. Trimming took 4 bases from V and 6 from J; bases not matched to a gene: 10. CDR1 SGHNT and CDR2 YYREEE come from the germline V gene (reference sequence). CDR3 size: 14 residues. The CDR3 DNA reads TGTGCCAGCAGCACGGGCGAGCGGGACGGCGAGCAGTACTTC. Translated: CASSTGERDGEQYF. Based on the CDR3 plus reference TRBV5-4 and TRBJ2-7, the full variable domain is ETGVTQSPTHLIKTRGQQVTLRCSSQSGHNTVSWYQQALGQGPQFIFQYYREEENGRGNFPPRFSGLQFPNYSSELNVNALELDDSALYLCASSTGERDGEQYFGPGTRLTVT.